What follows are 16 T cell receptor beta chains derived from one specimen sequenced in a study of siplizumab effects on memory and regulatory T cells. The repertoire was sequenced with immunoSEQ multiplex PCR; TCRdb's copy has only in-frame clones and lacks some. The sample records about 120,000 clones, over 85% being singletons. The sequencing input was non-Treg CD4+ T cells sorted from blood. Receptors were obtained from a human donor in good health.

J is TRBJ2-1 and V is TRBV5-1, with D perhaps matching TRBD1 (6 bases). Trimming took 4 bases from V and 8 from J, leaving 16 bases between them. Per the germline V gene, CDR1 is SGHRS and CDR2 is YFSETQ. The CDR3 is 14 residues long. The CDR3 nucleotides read TGCGCCAGCAGCGTTCTACAGGGTGGTGATGAGCAGTTCTTC. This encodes CASSVLQGGDEQFF.

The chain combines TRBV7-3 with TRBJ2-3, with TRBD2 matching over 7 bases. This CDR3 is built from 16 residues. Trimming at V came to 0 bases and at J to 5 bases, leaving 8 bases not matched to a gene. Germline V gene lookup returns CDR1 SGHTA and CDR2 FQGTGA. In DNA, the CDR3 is TGTGCCAGCAGCTTAACTAGGGCTAGCGGAGAAGATACGCAGTATTTT. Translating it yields CASSLTRASGEDTQYF.

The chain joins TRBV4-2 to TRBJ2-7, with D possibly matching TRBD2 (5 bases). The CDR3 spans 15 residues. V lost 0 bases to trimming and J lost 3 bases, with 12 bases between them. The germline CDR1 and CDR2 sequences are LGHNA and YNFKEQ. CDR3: CASSQETGVNYEQYF. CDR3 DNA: TGTGCCAGCAGCCAAGAAACCGGGGTTAACTACGAGCAGTACTTC.

The CDR3 spells CASSLEQLALYNEQFF. CDR3 in DNA: TGTGCCAGCAGCTTAGAACAACTAGCCCTCTACAATGAGCAGTTCTTC. The V gene is TRBV7-2, the J gene TRBJ2-1, with D possibly TRBD2 on 6 matching bases. V dropped 1 base and J dropped 3 bases, with 13 bases sitting between them. Looked up from germline, CDR1 is SGHTA and CDR2 is FQGNSA. This CDR3 spans 16 amino acids.

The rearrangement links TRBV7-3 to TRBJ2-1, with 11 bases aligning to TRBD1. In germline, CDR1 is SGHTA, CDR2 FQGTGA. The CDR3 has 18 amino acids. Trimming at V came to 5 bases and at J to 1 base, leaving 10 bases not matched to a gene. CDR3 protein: CASSMPGQGVKSYNEQFF. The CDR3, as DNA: TGTGCCAGCAGCATGCCGGGACAGGGGGTGAAGTCCTACAATGAGCAGTTCTTC.

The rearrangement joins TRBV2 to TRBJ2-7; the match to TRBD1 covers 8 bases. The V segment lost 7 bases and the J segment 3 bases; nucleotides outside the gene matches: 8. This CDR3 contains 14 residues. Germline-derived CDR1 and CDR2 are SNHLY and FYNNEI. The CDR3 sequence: CASNDYTGGYEQYF. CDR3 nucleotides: TGTGCCAGCAACGATTATACAGGGGGCTACGAGCAGTACTTC.

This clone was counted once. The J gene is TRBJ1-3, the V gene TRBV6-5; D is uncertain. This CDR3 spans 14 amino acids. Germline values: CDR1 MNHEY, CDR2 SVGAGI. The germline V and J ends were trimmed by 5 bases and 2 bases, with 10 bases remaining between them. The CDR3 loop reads CASSPEGPGNTIYF. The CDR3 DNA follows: TGTGCCAGCAGTCCGGAGGGCCCTGGAAACACCATATATTTT.

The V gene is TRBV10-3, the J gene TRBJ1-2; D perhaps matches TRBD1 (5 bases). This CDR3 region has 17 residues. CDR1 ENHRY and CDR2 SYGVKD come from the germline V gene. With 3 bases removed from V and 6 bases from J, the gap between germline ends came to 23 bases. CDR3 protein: CAISDTEILGRVDGYTF. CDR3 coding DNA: TGTGCCATCAGTGATACCGAAATTCTGGGACGCGTCGATGGCTACACCTTC.

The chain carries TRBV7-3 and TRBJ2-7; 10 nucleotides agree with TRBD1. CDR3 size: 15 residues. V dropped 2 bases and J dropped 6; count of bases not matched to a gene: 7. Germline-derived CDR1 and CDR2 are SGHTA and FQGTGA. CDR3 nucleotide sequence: TGTGCCAGCAGCTTAGGTACGGGACAGGGGAGCGAGCAGTACTTC. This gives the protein CASSLGTGQGSEQYF.

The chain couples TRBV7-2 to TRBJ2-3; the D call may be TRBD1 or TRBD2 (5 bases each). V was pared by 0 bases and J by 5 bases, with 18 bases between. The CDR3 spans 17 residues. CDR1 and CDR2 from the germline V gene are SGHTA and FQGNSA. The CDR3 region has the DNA TGTGCCAGCAGCTTAGCGGGACCCACCCACGGGAAAGATACGCAGTATTTT. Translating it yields CASSLAGPTHGKDTQYF.

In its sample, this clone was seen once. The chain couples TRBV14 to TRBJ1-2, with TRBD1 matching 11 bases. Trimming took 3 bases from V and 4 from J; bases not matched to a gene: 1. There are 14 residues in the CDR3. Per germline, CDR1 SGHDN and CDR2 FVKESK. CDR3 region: CASSQGTGGYGYTF. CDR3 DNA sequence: TGTGCCAGCAGCCAGGGGACAGGGGGCTATGGCTACACCTTC.

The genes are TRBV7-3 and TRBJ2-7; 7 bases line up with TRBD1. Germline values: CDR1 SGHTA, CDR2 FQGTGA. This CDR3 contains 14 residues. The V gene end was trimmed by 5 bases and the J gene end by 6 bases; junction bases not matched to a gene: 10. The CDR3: CASSLQLSGGEQYF. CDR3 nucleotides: TGTGCCAGCAGCCTACAATTATCAGGGGGCGAGCAGTACTTC.

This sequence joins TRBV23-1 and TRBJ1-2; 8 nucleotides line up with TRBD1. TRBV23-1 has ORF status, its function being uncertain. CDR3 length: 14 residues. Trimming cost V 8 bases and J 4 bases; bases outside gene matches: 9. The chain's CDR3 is CASGRTGCSYGYTF. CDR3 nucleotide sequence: TGCGCCAGCGGAAGGACAGGGTGTAGCTATGGCTACACCTTC.

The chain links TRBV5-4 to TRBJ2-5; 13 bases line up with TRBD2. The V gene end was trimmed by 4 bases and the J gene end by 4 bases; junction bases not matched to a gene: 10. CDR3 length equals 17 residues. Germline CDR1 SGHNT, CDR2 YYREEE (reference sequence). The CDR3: CASSLGLAGAWGETQYF. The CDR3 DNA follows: TGTGCCAGCAGCCTCGGACTAGCGGGGGCTTGGGGAGAGACCCAGTACTTC.

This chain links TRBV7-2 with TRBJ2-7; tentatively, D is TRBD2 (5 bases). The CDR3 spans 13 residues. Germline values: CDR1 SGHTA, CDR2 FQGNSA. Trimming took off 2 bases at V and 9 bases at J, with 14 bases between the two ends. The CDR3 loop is CASSLTHGVGQYF. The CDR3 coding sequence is TGTGCCAGCAGCTTAACTCACGGGGTGGGGCAGTACTTC. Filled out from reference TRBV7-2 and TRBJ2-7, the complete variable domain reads GAGVSQSPSNKVTEKGKDVELRCDPISGHTALYWYRQSLGQGLEFLIYFQGNSAPDKSGLPSDRFSAERTGGSVSTLTIQRTQQEDSAVYLCASSLTHGVGQYFGPGTRLTVT.

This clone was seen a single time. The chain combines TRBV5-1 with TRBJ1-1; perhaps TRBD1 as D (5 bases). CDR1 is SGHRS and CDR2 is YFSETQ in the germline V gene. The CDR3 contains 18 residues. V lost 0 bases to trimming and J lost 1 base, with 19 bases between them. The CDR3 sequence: CASSLVVSGLTPNTEAFF. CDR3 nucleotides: TGCGCCAGCAGCTTGGTGGTGTCAGGGCTAACCCCGAACACTGAAGCTTTCTTT.